This TCR beta chain is from a study of early T cells in non-severe SARS-CoV-2 infection. Many counts were recorded for this clonotype. This CDR3 is 14 amino acids long. Germline lookup yields CDR1 SGHTA and CDR2 FQGNSA. V lost 3 bases and J lost 0, with 6 bases in between. Using its own MiXCR run on the 5' RACE reads, TCRdb lists one record per CDR3 protein. The sample contains 100,000 to 150,000 distinct CDR3 sequences, 15% of which appear only once. The receptor's source is an adult who was a healthcare worker with PCR-confirmed SARS-CoV-2 infection or an uninfected control (not recorded which). This rearrangement joins TRBV7-2 to TRBJ1-5; D gene ambiguous. The sequenced sample was whole blood. For the CDR3, the DNA is TGTGCCAGCAGCTTTTCGATTAGCAATCAGCCCCAGCATTTT. Its translation is CASSFSISNQPQHF.